These 27 T cell receptor beta chains were all obtained from the same sample, sequenced in a study of T cells in Graves' hyperthyroidism and ophthalmopathy. Amplified TCR beta CDR3 regions derived from RNA transcripts. Carried out on the TCR CDR3, a first-round RT-PCR used the HTBI primer set. TCRdb fed the multiplex PCR reads into MiXCR, producing one record per CDR3 protein. The sample has some 270,000 distinct CDR3 sequences; more than 10% are singletons. Sequencing was performed on blood. The source of these receptors is a woman aged 25 to 39 with Graves' hyperthyroidism that later progressed to Graves' ophthalmopathy.

This clonotype was seen more than once but under ten times. The DNA of the CDR3 is TGTGCCATCAGTGACCTAGCGGGAGGGCCGGGTACGCAGTATTTT. Its translation is CAISDLAGGPGTQYF. The chain couples TRBV10-3 to TRBJ2-3; 12 bases fit TRBD2. This CDR3 contains 15 residues. Germline CDR1 and CDR2: ENHRY and SYGVKD. Unmatched junction bases numbered 6, after V lost 3 bases and J lost 8 bases.

This clonotype was recorded many times. The chain links TRBV20-1 to TRBJ2-1, with 7 positions matching TRBD2. This CDR3 spans 14 amino acids. V lost 6 bases and J lost 7; bases outside the gene matches: 12. Germline V gives CDR1 DFQATT, CDR2 SNEGSKA (reference sequence). The CDR3 is CSAQDVAGANEQFF. The CDR3, as DNA: TGCAGTGCCCAAGATGTGGCGGGAGCAAATGAGCAGTTCTTC.

This sequence joins TRBV18 and TRBJ2-5; D possibly corresponds to TRBD2 (5 bases). V was trimmed by 0 bases and J by 4 bases, leaving 9 bases between them. Germline V gene data show CDR1 as KGHSH and CDR2 as LQKENI. There are 14 residues in the CDR3. DNA of the CDR3: TGTGCCAGCTCACCACCCGGGGAACGAGAGACCCAGTACTTC. The encoded protein is CASSPPGERETQYF.

The rearrangement links TRBV20-1 to TRBJ2-3; 13 bases agree with TRBD2. The CDR3 runs 15 residues. V lost 5 bases, J lost 6 bases, and 8 bases stayed unmatched. Germline V gene lookup returns CDR1 DFQATT and CDR2 SNEGSKA (reference sequence). The CDR3 region has the DNA TGCAGTGCTCTCGGGACTAGCGGGATGGGGGATACGCAGTATTTT. It encodes CSALGTSGMGDTQYF.

In its sample, this clonotype was seen many times. This sequence joins TRBV5-6 and TRBJ2-3; the D gene is possibly TRBD2 (6 bases). V was cut by 4 bases and J by 3 bases, with 21 bases left in between. The CDR3 length is 17 residues. The V gene's germline CDR1 is SGHDT and CDR2 YYEEEE. CDR3 in DNA: TGTGCCAGCAGCCAGGAGGGGCGGGGTCTCGGGACAGATACGCAGTATTTT. Translating gives CASSQEGRGLGTDTQYF.

This clonotype was observed at least ten times. V and J are TRBV6-1 and TRBJ2-2, with 8 bases aligning to TRBD2. Germline lookup yields CDR1 MNHNS and CDR2 SASEGT. Losses at the gene ends were 9 bases for V and 6 bases for J; bases not matched to a gene: 9. There are 14 residues in the CDR3. Here the CDR3 reads CASNDGRAAGELFF. CDR3 DNA sequence: TGTGCCAGTAATGACGGGAGGGCGGCCGGGGAGCTGTTTTTT.

The J gene is TRBJ2-7, the V gene TRBV28; tentatively, D is TRBD1 (5 bases). The V gene lost 7 bases and the J gene lost 3 bases, with 19 bases spanning the gap. The length of the CDR3 is 15 residues. Per the germline V gene, CDR1 is MDHEN and CDR2 is SYDVKM. CDR3 protein: CASTSGRTDSYEQYF. CDR3 bases: TGTGCCAGCACCTCGGGCAGGACCGACAGCTACGAGCAGTACTTC.

The chain carries TRBV5-5 and TRBJ2-7; 7 bases are shared with TRBD1. Germline assignment: CDR1 SGHKS and CDR2 YYEKEE (reference sequence). The V gene end was trimmed by 3 bases and the J gene end by 2 bases; junction bases not matched to a gene: 5. CDR3 length: 14 amino acids. CDR3 in amino acids: CASSWDRTPYEQYF. The CDR3 nucleotides are TGTGCCAGCAGCTGGGACAGAACTCCCTACGAGCAGTACTTC.

This clonotype was counted ten times or more. V and J are TRBV29-1 and TRBJ1-3; D is uncertain. The CDR3 has 13 amino acids. Germline CDR1 reads SQVTM; CDR2 reads ANQGSEA. Trimming shortened V by 4 bases and J by 0 bases, and 7 bases separated the two germline ends. CDR3 region: CSVVVDSGNTIYF. CDR3 in DNA: TGCAGCGTTGTAGTAGACTCTGGAAACACCATATATTTT.

This clonotype came up many times. V gene TRBV20-1 combines with J gene TRBJ2-2, with 7 positions matching TRBD1. CDR3 length: 15 residues. Unmatched junction bases numbered 9, after V lost 1 base and J lost 7 bases. In germline, CDR1 is DFQATT, CDR2 SNEGSKA (reference sequence). The CDR3 here is CSARAGTDTSGELFF. CDR3 coding DNA: TGCAGTGCTAGAGCCGGGACAGATACCAGCGGGGAGCTGTTTTTT.

Many counts were recorded for this clonotype. The V gene is TRBV20-1, the J gene TRBJ2-5; D unresolved. CDR3 length: 12 residues. Germline V gives CDR1 DFQATT, CDR2 SNEGSKA (reference sequence). Trimming left V 6 bases short and J 5 bases short, with 13 bases between. The CDR3 loop is CSAALGWETQYF. The DNA for the CDR3 is TGCAGTGCCGCCCTTGGGTGGGAGACCCAGTACTTC.

This clonotype was seen repeatedly, ten times or more. One base away lies a much larger clone, so this may be a sequencing read error. This chain uses TRBV7-2 with TRBJ2-5; D is undetermined. The ends were cut back, 8 bases at V and 1 base at J, with 2 bases in the middle. Germline CDR1 reads SGHTA; CDR2 reads FQGNSA. CDR3 length: 10 residues. CDR3 sequence: CASGQETQYF. The CDR3 nucleotides are TGTGCCAGCGGCCAAGAGACCCAGTACTTC.

The chain joins TRBV29-1 to TRBJ2-5, with 11 bases matching TRBD1. The CDR3 covers 15 residues. J was trimmed by 2 bases and V by 1 base; bases with no gene match: 3. The V gene's germline CDR1 is SQVTM and CDR2 ANQGSEA. The CDR3, as DNA: TGCAGCGTTGAAGCGTGGGACAGGGGGCAAGAGACCCAGTACTTC. It specifies CSVEAWDRGQETQYF.

This clonotype was seen ten or more times. The gene calls are TRBV28 and TRBJ1-2; tentatively, D is TRBD1 (6 bases). The germline V gene encodes CDR1 MDHEN and CDR2 SYDVKM. The CDR3 is 13 amino acids. V was trimmed by 6 bases and J by 4 bases, leaving 12 bases between them. CDR3 region: CASRTGALYGYTF. As DNA, the CDR3 is TGTGCCAGCAGGACAGGAGCCCTCTATGGCTACACCTTC.

This clonotype showed up many times. This chain links TRBV6-1 with TRBJ1-5; D remains unclear. This CDR3 contains 13 residues. The ends were cut back, 8 bases at V and 0 bases at J, with 8 bases in the middle. CDR1 is MNHNS and CDR2 is SASEGT in the germline V gene. The CDR3 DNA reads TGTGCCAGCGGACGGGGTAGCAATCAGCCCCAGCATTTT. Its protein is CASGRGSNQPQHF.

This clonotype occurred many times. The chain is built from TRBV27 and TRBJ2-3; weak D call: TRBD2 (5 bases). In germline, CDR1 is MNHEY, CDR2 SMNVEV (reference sequence). CDR3 length equals 16 residues. V was trimmed by 7 bases and J by 2 bases, leaving 19 bases between them. The CDR3 nucleotides read TGTGCCAGCAAGTTGGCGGAGGACTCGCACACAGATACGCAGTATTTT. Translated, it gives CASKLAEDSHTDTQYF.

This clonotype was recorded at least ten times. The rearrangement uses TRBV20-1 and TRBJ2-7; 7 bases agree with TRBD2. V lost 6 bases to trimming and J lost 2 bases; unmatched junction nucleotides: 7. This CDR3 spans 13 amino acids. The germline CDR1 and CDR2 sequences are DFQATT and SNEGSKA (reference sequence). CDR3: CSAWGGDAYEQYF. The DNA for the CDR3 is TGCAGTGCCTGGGGGGGGGATGCCTACGAGCAGTACTTC.

This clonotype came up a few times. The V call is TRBV4-3, the J call TRBJ1-1; D is undetermined. This CDR3 comprises 15 residues. The germline V and J ends were trimmed by 1 base and 0 bases, with 9 bases remaining between them. CDR1 is LGHNA, CDR2 YSLEER, per germline. CDR3 sequence: CASSQAHVMNTEAFF. The CDR3 bases are TGCGCCAGCAGCCAAGCCCATGTTATGAACACTGAAGCTTTCTTT.

The chain uses TRBV11-2 and TRBJ1-4; TRBD1 agrees at 9 bases. The CDR3 has 14 residues. Germline V gene lookup returns CDR1 SGHAT and CDR2 FQNNGV. The V and J ends lost 7 bases and 8 bases, in that order; junction bases with no gene match: 8. CDR3 nucleotides: TGTGCCAGCACCGTACAGGGGGCAAAGGAAAAACTGTTTTTT. Encoded protein: CASTVQGAKEKLFF.

This clonotype was detected only once. This rearrangement joins TRBV30 to TRBJ1-5; 10 bases fit TRBD1. V shed 5 bases and J 6 bases; nucleotides not matched to a gene: 7. The CDR3 sequence is 14 residues long. CDR1 is GTSNPN and CDR2 is SVGIG in the germline V gene (reference sequence). The CDR3 here is CAWDMGQGFQPQHF. The CDR3 DNA reads TGTGCCTGGGATATGGGACAGGGGTTTCAGCCCCAGCATTTT. The variable domain in full, completed from reference TRBV30 and TRBJ1-5, reads SQTIHQWPATLVQPVGSPLSLECTVEGTSNPNLYWYRQAAGRGLQLLFYSVGIGQISSEVPQNLSASRPQDRQFILSSKKLLLSDSGFYLCAWDMGQGFQPQHFGDGTRLSIL.

This clonotype occurred many times. A read error may produce the germline difference seen at one junction end. This chain uses TRBV12-3 or TRBV12-4 with TRBJ1-6; the D is unclear. The CDR3 is 15 amino acids. CDR3 in DNA: TGTGCCAGCAGCTTAGGCGGCTCCTATAATTCACCCCTCCACTTT. This encodes CASSLGGSYNSPLHF.

Here the CDR3 reads CASSPRGPGTYEQYF. Written as DNA, the CDR3 is TGTGCCAGTAGTCCTCGCGGCCCGGGAACCTACGAGCAGTACTTC. The chain employs TRBV19 and TRBJ2-7; D is possibly TRBD2 (5 bases). Germline CDR1 reads LNHDA; CDR2 reads SQIVND (reference sequence). The CDR3 extends over 15 amino acids. Trimming took off 5 bases at V and 2 bases at J, with 16 bases between the two ends. The full variable domain, with the rest looked up from reference TRBV19 and TRBJ2-7, is DGGITQSPKYLFRKEGQNVTLSCEQNLNHDAMYWYRQDPGQGLRLIYYSQIVNDFQKGDIAEGYSVSREKKESFPLTVTSAQKNPTAFYLCASSPRGPGTYEQYFGPGTRLTVT.

This clonotype was seen ten or more times. This chain links TRBV7-9 with TRBJ2-1, with TRBD1 identical over 10 bases. Per germline, CDR1 SEHNR and CDR2 FQNEAQ (reference sequence). This CDR3 comprises 15 residues. The trim removed 5 bases at V and 6 bases at J, leaving 7 bases unmatched. The chain's CDR3 is CASSAGTGDFNEQFF. The CDR3 DNA follows: TGTGCCAGCAGCGCCGGGACAGGGGACTTCAATGAGCAGTTCTTC. Filled out from reference TRBV7-9 and TRBJ2-1, the complete variable domain reads DTGVSQNPRHKITKRGQNVTFRCDPISEHNRLYWYRQTLGQGPEFLTYFQNEAQLEKSRLLSDRFSAERPKGSFSTLEIQRTEQGDSAMYLCASSAGTGDFNEQFFGPGTRLTVL.

At least ten counts were recorded for this clonotype. The chain links TRBV20-1 to TRBJ1-2; D unclear. The germline V and J ends were trimmed by 3 bases and 3 bases, with 20 bases remaining between them. The CDR3 runs 16 residues. Looked up from germline, CDR1 is DFQATT and CDR2 is SNEGSKA (reference sequence). CDR3 DNA sequence: TGCAGTGCTAGTGTCGCCGAGAGGAGTAGGTACTATGGCTACACCTTC. It translates to CSASVAERSRYYGYTF.

This clonotype has ten or more counts. This chain joins TRBV7-2 and TRBJ2-7, with TRBD1 identical over 8 bases. The germline gives CDR1 SGHTA, CDR2 FQGNSA. The CDR3 is 14 residues long. With 9 bases clipped from V and 0 bases from J, the junction kept 7 bases outside the gene matches. The CDR3 DNA reads as TGTGCCAGAGCGGACAGGGCGAGCTCCTACGAGCAGTACTTC. As protein: CARADRASSYEQYF.

Written as DNA, the CDR3 is TGTGCCAGCAGGACCGGACAGGGTGGGCAGTTCTTC. Translation gives CASRTGQGGQFF. J is TRBJ2-1 and V is TRBV6-1, with 8 bases lining up with TRBD1. The CDR3 totals 12 residues. The germline V gene encodes CDR1 MNHNS and CDR2 SASEGT. Trimming at V came to 6 bases and at J to 12 bases, leaving 7 bases not matched to a gene.

This clonotype was seen many times. CDR3 loop: CASSTFWSSGRDEQYF. CDR3 nucleotides: TGTGCCAGCAGTACCTTCTGGAGTAGCGGGAGGGACGAGCAGTACTTC. V gene TRBV28 combines with J gene TRBJ2-7; 11 positions match TRBD2. V lost 5 bases, J lost 5 bases, and 11 bases stayed unmatched. The germline V gene has CDR1 MDHEN and CDR2 SYDVKM. The CDR3 runs to 16 residues.